This T cell receptor beta chain was identified during a study of T cell changes during pregnancy in multiple sclerosis. The germline gives CDR1 MGHRA, CDR2 YSYEKL. Germline trimming cut 1 base from V and 10 bases from J; bases unmatched to any gene: 10. The CDR3 extends over 16 amino acids. Repertoires were generated with immunoSEQ multiplex PCR, while TCRdb's copy carries only in-frame clones and drops some. The sample records approximately 11,000 clones, more than 75% being singletons. The chain employs TRBV4-1 and TRBJ2-1; 10 positions agree with TRBD2. The receptor comes from a female donor in good health, enrolled as a control in a pregnancy study. The specimen was CD8+ T cells from peripheral blood mononuclear cells, collected after pregnancy. CDR3 loop: CASSQAGAGGPKEQFF. CDR3 bases: TGCGCCAGCAGCCAAGCTGGAGCGGGAGGGCCGAAGGAGCAGTTCTTC.